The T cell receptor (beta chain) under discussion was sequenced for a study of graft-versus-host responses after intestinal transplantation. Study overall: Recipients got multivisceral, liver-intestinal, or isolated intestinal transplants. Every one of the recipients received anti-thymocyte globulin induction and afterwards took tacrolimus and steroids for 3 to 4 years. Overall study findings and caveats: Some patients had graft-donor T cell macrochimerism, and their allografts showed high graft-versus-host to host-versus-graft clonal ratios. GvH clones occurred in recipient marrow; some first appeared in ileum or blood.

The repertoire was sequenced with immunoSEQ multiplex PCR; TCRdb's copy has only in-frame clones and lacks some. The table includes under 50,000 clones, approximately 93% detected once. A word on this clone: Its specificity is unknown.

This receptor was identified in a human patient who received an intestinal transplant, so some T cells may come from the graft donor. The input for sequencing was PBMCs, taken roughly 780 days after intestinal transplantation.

CDR3 loop: CASNPQETQYF. The CDR3 nucleotides read TGTGCCAGCAATCCCCAAGAGACCCAGTACTTC. The chain links TRBV2 to TRBJ2-5; D ambiguous. Germline CDR1 is SNHLY and CDR2 is FYNNEI. The CDR3 consists of 11 residues. V gave up 7 bases and J gave up 1 base, with 4 bases separating them.